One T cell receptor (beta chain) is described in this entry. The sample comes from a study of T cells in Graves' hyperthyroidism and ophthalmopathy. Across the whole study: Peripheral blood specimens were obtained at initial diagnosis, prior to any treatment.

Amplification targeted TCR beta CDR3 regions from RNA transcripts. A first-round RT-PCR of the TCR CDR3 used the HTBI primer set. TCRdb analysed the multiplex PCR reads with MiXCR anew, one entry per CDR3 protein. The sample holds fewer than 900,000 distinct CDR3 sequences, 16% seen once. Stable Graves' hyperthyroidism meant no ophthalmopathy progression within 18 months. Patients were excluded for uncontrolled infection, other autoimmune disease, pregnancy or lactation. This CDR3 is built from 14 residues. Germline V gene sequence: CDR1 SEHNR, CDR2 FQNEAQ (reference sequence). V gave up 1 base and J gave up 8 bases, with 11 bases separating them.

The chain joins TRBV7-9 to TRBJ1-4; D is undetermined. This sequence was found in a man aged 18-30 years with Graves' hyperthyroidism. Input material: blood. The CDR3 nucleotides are TGTGCCAGCAGCTTAGATCAAGGTTTAGAAAAACTGTTTTTT. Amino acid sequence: CASSLDQGLEKLFF.